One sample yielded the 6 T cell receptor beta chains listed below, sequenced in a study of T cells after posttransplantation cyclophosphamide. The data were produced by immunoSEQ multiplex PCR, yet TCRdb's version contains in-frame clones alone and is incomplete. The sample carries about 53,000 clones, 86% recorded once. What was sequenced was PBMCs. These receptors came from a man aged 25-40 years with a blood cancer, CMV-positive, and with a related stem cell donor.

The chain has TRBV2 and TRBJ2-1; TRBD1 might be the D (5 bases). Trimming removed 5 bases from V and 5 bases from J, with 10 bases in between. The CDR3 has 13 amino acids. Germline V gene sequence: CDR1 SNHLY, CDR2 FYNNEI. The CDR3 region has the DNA TGTGCCAGCAGTCCCCCAGGGAACAATGAGCAGTTCTTC. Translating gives CASSPPGNNEQFF.

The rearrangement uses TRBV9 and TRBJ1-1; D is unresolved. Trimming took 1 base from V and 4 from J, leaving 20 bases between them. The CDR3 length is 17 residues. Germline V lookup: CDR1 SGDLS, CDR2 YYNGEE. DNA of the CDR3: TGTGCCAGCAGCGTATGGTCGGAGGTAGGTATTGGCACTGAAGCTTTCTTT. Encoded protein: CASSVWSEVGIGTEAFF.

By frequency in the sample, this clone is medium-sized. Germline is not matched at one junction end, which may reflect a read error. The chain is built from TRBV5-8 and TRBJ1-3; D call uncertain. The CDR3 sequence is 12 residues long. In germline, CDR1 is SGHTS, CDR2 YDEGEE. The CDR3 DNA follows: TGTGCCAGCTTCGACACCGGAACCACCATATATTTT. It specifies CASFDTGTTIYF.

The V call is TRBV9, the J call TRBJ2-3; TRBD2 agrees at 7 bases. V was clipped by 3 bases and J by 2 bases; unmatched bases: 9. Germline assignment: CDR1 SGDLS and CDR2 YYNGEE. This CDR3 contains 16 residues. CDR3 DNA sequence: TGTGCCAGCAGCGATAGTCTAGCGGACCTCACAGATACGCAGTATTTT. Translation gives CASSDSLADLTDTQYF.

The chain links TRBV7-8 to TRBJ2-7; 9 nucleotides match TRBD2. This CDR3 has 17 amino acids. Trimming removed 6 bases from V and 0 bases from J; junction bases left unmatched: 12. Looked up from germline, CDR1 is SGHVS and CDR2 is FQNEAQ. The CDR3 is CASSFAPPGLASYEQYF. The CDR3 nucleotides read TGTGCCAGCAGTTTCGCACCCCCGGGACTAGCCTCCTACGAGCAGTACTTC. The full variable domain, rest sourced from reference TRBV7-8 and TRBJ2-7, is GAGVSQSPRYKVAKRGQDVALRCDPISGHVSLFWYQQALGQGPEFLTYFQNEAQLDKSGLPSDRFFAERPEGSVSTLKIQRTQQEDSAVYLCASSFAPPGLASYEQYFGPGTRLTVT.

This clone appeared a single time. CDR3 nucleotides: TGTGCCAGCAGTCAAACGGGGGCTGGAAACACCATATATTTT. Protein product: CASSQTGAGNTIYF. This chain joins TRBV7-9 and TRBJ1-3; weak D call: TRBD1 (5 bases). Trimming removed 6 bases at V and 2 bases at J, with 11 bases between. Germline values: CDR1 SEHNR, CDR2 FQNEAQ (reference sequence). CDR3 length: 14 amino acids.